Listed below are T cell receptor beta chains from one sample, sequenced in a study of shared clonotypes between healthy human individuals. TCRdb keeps only in-frame clones here, not all; method: immunoSEQ multiplex PCR. Among a few million clones, 85% to 95% were seen once, and the ten largest hold 0.37%. Sequences were obtained from naive CD4+ T cells from PBMCs. Receptor source: a man aged 18 to 29 in good health. Some clones in this sample may be carry-over from other donors' samples. Both conserved end residues are trimmed from each CDR3. Each record gives: V gene, J gene, clone size, CDR3 protein. Size is stated for part of the rows, as once, few or many counts, or as a class when the clone is expanded.

v_call: TRBV9
j_call: TRBJ2-2
clone_size: -
cdr3_aa: ASSLRDSSATGELF

v_call: TRBV2
j_call: TRBJ1-1
clone_size: few
cdr3_aa: ASSESGPEAF

v_call: TRBV7-2
j_call: TRBJ2-7
clone_size: -
cdr3_aa: ASSSLSGFDEQY

v_call: TRBV7-9
j_call: TRBJ1-1
clone_size: -
cdr3_aa: ASSLTRPLGDTEAF

v_call: TRBV7-3
j_call: TRBJ1-3
clone_size: once
cdr3_aa: ASSPRDIRNTIY

v_call: TRBV5-4
j_call: TRBJ1-1
clone_size: -
cdr3_aa: ASSFRGREEAF

v_call: TRBV9
j_call: TRBJ1-2
clone_size: -
cdr3_aa: ASAALGYGYT

v_call: TRBV29-1
j_call: TRBJ1-5
clone_size: -
cdr3_aa: SVEEGQATTLYSNQPQH

v_call: TRBV7-7
j_call: TRBJ2-2
clone_size: -
cdr3_aa: ASSLGATGGPQGRTGELF

v_call: TRBV28
j_call: TRBJ1-1
clone_size: -
cdr3_aa: ASSSNREAF

v_call: TRBV5-1
j_call: TRBJ1-1
clone_size: -
cdr3_aa: ASSLASGRTYTEAF

v_call: TRBV2
j_call: TRBJ2-7
clone_size: -
cdr3_aa: ASRINRDRAYEQY

v_call: TRBV29-1
j_call: TRBJ2-1
clone_size: -
cdr3_aa: SDLPPGLPNNEQF

v_call: TRBV7-2
j_call: TRBJ1-2
clone_size: -
cdr3_aa: ASSGMQGLSYGYT

v_call: TRBV28
j_call: TRBJ2-1
clone_size: -
cdr3_aa: ASRPALGTSGRSQQF

v_call: TRBV11-2
j_call: TRBJ2-1
clone_size: -
cdr3_aa: ASRSLQGPEQF

v_call: TRBV28
j_call: TRBJ1-2
clone_size: -
cdr3_aa: ASIRPGGGYGYT

v_call: TRBV5-4
j_call: TRBJ2-3
clone_size: -
cdr3_aa: ASSYSRTSGSIGTDTQY

v_call: TRBV30
j_call: TRBJ2-2
clone_size: once
cdr3_aa: AGDTQVNTGELF

v_call: TRBV6-1
j_call: TRBJ2-7
clone_size: -
cdr3_aa: ASSGIFPYEQY

v_call: TRBV5-1
j_call: TRBJ1-2
clone_size: -
cdr3_aa: ASSLQVNYGYT

v_call: TRBV28
j_call: TRBJ2-7
clone_size: -
cdr3_aa: ASSMGQPSEQY

v_call: TRBV9
j_call: TRBJ2-5
clone_size: -
cdr3_aa: ASSVGPTETQY

v_call: TRBV2
j_call: TRBJ1-2
clone_size: -
cdr3_aa: ASSEAGGYT

v_call: TRBV7-2
j_call: TRBJ1-2
clone_size: -
cdr3_aa: ASSSSQGRANYGYT

v_call: TRBV28
j_call: TRBJ1-1
clone_size: -
cdr3_aa: ASSFPQIDRGNTEAF

v_call: TRBV2
j_call: TRBJ2-1
clone_size: -
cdr3_aa: ASVTSGRHNEQF

v_call: TRBV15
j_call: TRBJ2-7
clone_size: -
cdr3_aa: ATSRGGLAGSYEQY

v_call: TRBV11-2
j_call: TRBJ2-3
clone_size: -
cdr3_aa: ASSSYRTDTQY

v_call: TRBV6-4
j_call: TRBJ2-7
clone_size: -
cdr3_aa: ASKKDRGHYEQY

v_call: TRBV9
j_call: TRBJ1-3
clone_size: -
cdr3_aa: ASSLTSAGVMS

v_call: TRBV5-6
j_call: TRBJ1-1
clone_size: once
cdr3_aa: ASSLGLGAGTEAF

v_call: TRBV5-5
j_call: TRBJ1-1
clone_size: -
cdr3_aa: ASSSPTGKAF

v_call: TRBV6-6
j_call: TRBJ2-2
clone_size: -
cdr3_aa: ASSPGLAYATGELF

v_call: TRBV7-9
j_call: TRBJ1-2
clone_size: -
cdr3_aa: ASSSRTGFYGYT

v_call: TRBV6-6
j_call: TRBJ2-2
clone_size: once
cdr3_aa: ASGQGPGELF

v_call: TRBV19
j_call: TRBJ1-5
clone_size: -
cdr3_aa: ASSMGFGGRNQPQH

v_call: TRBV6-5
j_call: TRBJ1-1
clone_size: -
cdr3_aa: ASSYSQGGLNTEAF

v_call: TRBV18
j_call: TRBJ2-3
clone_size: -
cdr3_aa: ASSPRDRPHHTQY

v_call: TRBV11-3
j_call: TRBJ2-2
clone_size: -
cdr3_aa: ASSSPSTGELF

v_call: TRBV9
j_call: TRBJ2-5
clone_size: -
cdr3_aa: ASSVGGLAGETQY

v_call: TRBV23-1
j_call: TRBJ2-1
clone_size: -
cdr3_aa: ASSLWGPYNEQF

v_call: TRBV19
j_call: TRBJ1-1
clone_size: -
cdr3_aa: ASNPQGRTEAF

v_call: TRBV29-1
j_call: TRBJ2-3
clone_size: -
cdr3_aa: SVDDQGGTQY

v_call: TRBV19
j_call: TRBJ1-2
clone_size: -
cdr3_aa: ASSIPDRPYYGYT

v_call: TRBV30
j_call: TRBJ2-2
clone_size: -
cdr3_aa: AIKPGQYYGELF

v_call: TRBV6-1
j_call: TRBJ1-1
clone_size: -
cdr3_aa: ASTTGPENTEAF